The 32 T cell receptor beta chains given below trace back to one sample, sequenced in a study of blood T cell repertoires in COVID-19. Measured with immunoSEQ multiplex PCR; TCRdb has only the in-frame clones, and not every one. Here the sample spans some 270,000 clones, about 89% being singletons. Sequenced: peripheral blood. The receptors originated from a woman aged 55-75 years who had recovered from COVID-19.

As DNA, the CDR3 is TGTGCCAGCAGGCAAGGGACAGGGAAGGCTTGGGGCTACACCTTC. Translated: CASRQGTGKAWGYTF. This rearrangement joins TRBV5-4 to TRBJ1-2; 9 bases map to TRBD1. This CDR3 region has 15 residues. Trimming took 5 bases from V and 8 from J; bases not matched to a gene: 13. Per the germline V gene, CDR1 is SGHNT and CDR2 is YYREEE (reference sequence).

In its sample, this clone was seen a few times. This chain joins TRBV18 and TRBJ1-2, with TRBD1 matching over 11 bases. Trimming removed 3 bases from V and 6 bases from J; junction bases left unmatched: 18. CDR1 KGHSH and CDR2 LQKENI come from the germline V gene. The CDR3 is made up of 19 amino acids. The chain's CDR3 is CASSPRAVRIGQGANGYTF. CDR3 nucleotides: TGTGCCAGCTCACCTAGGGCTGTAAGGATCGGACAGGGGGCGAATGGCTACACCTTC. Filled out from reference TRBV18 and TRBJ1-2, the complete variable domain reads NAGVMQNPRHLVRRRGQEARLRCSPMKGHSHVYWYRQLPEEGLKFMVYLQKENIIDESGMPKERFSAEFPKEGPSILRIQQVVRGDSAAYFCASSPRAVRIGQGANGYTFGSGTRLTVV.

As DNA, the CDR3 is TGTGCCAGTAGTATAGATGGTATGACAGGGAGATATAGCAATCAGCCCCAGCATTTT. It codes for CASSIDGMTGRYSNQPQHF. The chain uses TRBV19 and TRBJ1-5, with TRBD1 identical over 7 bases. The CDR3 loop spans 19 amino acids. Per germline, CDR1 LNHDA and CDR2 SQIVND (reference sequence). V shed 0 bases and J 0 bases; nucleotides not matched to a gene: 11.

The V gene is TRBV6-2 or TRBV6-3, the J gene TRBJ1-5; D is undetermined. The CDR3 covers 15 residues. Germline V gene lookup returns CDR1 MNHEY and CDR2 SVGEGT. Trimming took off 1 base at V and 0 bases at J, with 7 bases between the two ends. The CDR3 reads CASSYFTDSNQPQHF. Written as DNA, the CDR3 is TGTGCCAGCAGTTACTTTACAGATAGCAATCAGCCCCAGCATTTT.

V and J are TRBV18 and TRBJ1-2; D is perhaps TRBD1 (6 bases). This CDR3 is built from 13 residues. V was clipped by 5 bases and J by 3 bases, with 10 bases between them. Germline loops: CDR1 KGHSH, CDR2 LQKENI. CDR3 loop: CASSETGYYGYTF. Here the CDR3 DNA reads TGTGCCAGCTCAGAAACAGGGTACTATGGCTACACCTTC. The variable domain in full, with the rest retrieved from reference TRBV18 and TRBJ1-2, is NAGVMQNPRHLVRRRGQEARLRCSPMKGHSHVYWYRQLPEEGLKFMVYLQKENIIDESGMPKERFSAEFPKEGPSILRIQQVVRGDSAAYFCASSETGYYGYTFGSGTRLTVV.

J is TRBJ2-1 and V is TRBV7-9, with D maybe TRBD1 (5 bases). V was cut by 5 bases and J by 15 bases, with 23 bases left in between. Germline V gene data show CDR1 as SEHNR and CDR2 as FQNEAQ (reference sequence). The length of the CDR3 is 14 residues. CDR3 loop: CASSQGQGGWERFF. CDR3 DNA: TGTGCCAGCAGCCAAGGGCAGGGTGGCTGGGAACGGTTCTTC.

The V gene is TRBV18, the J gene TRBJ1-1; D call uncertain. The ends were cut back, 8 bases at V and 3 bases at J, with 16 bases in the middle. The germline V gene encodes CDR1 KGHSH and CDR2 LQKENI. CDR3 length equals 14 residues. The CDR3: CASLGARRDTEAFF. The CDR3 DNA reads as TGTGCCAGCCTGGGAGCGAGGAGAGACACTGAAGCTTTCTTT.

A single count supports this clone. CDR3 in DNA: TGTGCCAGCAGTTACTCAGCCGGGAATCTGGGGGGTACGCAGTATTTT. Translation gives CASSYSAGNLGGTQYF. The rearrangement links TRBV6-2 or TRBV6-3 to TRBJ2-3, with D possibly TRBD2 on 6 matching bases. From germline, CDR1 is MNHEY and CDR2 SVGEGT. The germline V and J ends were trimmed by 0 bases and 8 bases, with 18 bases remaining between them. The CDR3 contains 16 residues.

This clone has just one count. The V call is TRBV15, the J call TRBJ1-1; possibly TRBD1 for D (5 bases). CDR3 size: 15 residues. The germline V gene has CDR1 LNHNV and CDR2 YYDKDF (reference sequence). Trimming took 0 bases from V and 2 from J, leaving 10 bases between them. The CDR3 sequence: CATSRERGLNTEAFF. The CDR3 coding sequence is TGTGCCACCAGCAGAGAAAGGGGCTTAAACACTGAAGCTTTCTTT.

This chain joins TRBV7-2 and TRBJ2-5; perhaps TRBD2 as D (6 bases). CDR1 and CDR2 from the germline V gene are SGHTA and FQGNSA. The CDR3 extends over 13 amino acids. Trimming removed 1 base at V and 7 bases at J, with 10 bases between. As DNA, the CDR3 is TGTGCCAGCAGCTTAGGGCAGGAGGGGACCCAGTACTTC. Its translation is CASSLGQEGTQYF.

The chain combines TRBV6-5 with TRBJ2-1, with a possible D match to TRBD2 (6 bases). V was pared by 5 bases and J by 0 bases, with 11 bases between. The germline V gene encodes CDR1 MNHEY and CDR2 SVGAGI. The CDR3 length is 15 residues. The CDR3 DNA follows: TGTGCCAGCAGTCGGGACTCTAGCTCCTACAATGAGCAGTTCTTC. Protein: CASSRDSSSYNEQFF.

This chain links TRBV24-1 with TRBJ2-1; TRBD1 agrees at 10 bases. J lost 8 bases, V lost 8 bases, and 8 bases had no gene match. CDR1 is KGHDR, CDR2 SFDVKD, per germline. CDR3 length: 14 residues. The CDR3 sequence is CATKAGTGAYEQFF. DNA of the CDR3: TGTGCCACCAAAGCCGGGACAGGGGCCTATGAGCAGTTCTTC.

This sequence joins TRBV28 and TRBJ1-2; D possibly corresponds to TRBD1 (6 bases). Germline V gives CDR1 MDHEN, CDR2 SYDVKM. V was clipped by 7 bases and J by 7 bases, with 16 bases between them. This CDR3 contains 13 residues. The DNA for the CDR3 is TGTGCCAGCACCTCCCGGGTGGGGGCTGGCTACACCTTC. Its protein is CASTSRVGAGYTF.

The V gene is TRBV19, the J gene TRBJ2-1; 9 bases are a match to TRBD1. The V segment lost 3 bases and the J segment 7 bases; nucleotides outside the gene matches: 7. The CDR3 spans 15 residues. CDR1 LNHDA and CDR2 SQIVND come from the germline V gene (reference sequence). The CDR3 DNA reads TGTGCCAGTAGTATCCCGGGACAGGGTGGGAATGAGCAGTTCTTC. It is translated as CASSIPGQGGNEQFF.

The V call is TRBV7-2, the J call TRBJ2-5; 8 bases agree with TRBD2. The J segment lost 2 bases and the V segment lost 5 bases, leaving 4 bases of the junction unmatched. Germline V gives CDR1 SGHTA, CDR2 FQGNSA. The length of the CDR3 is 14 residues. CDR3 bases: TGTGCCAGCAGCCGGGGGGGCGTACAAGAGACCCAGTACTTC. It codes for CASSRGGVQETQYF.

The rearrangement links TRBV19 to TRBJ1-4; 9 positions agree with TRBD1. Germline CDR1 LNHDA, CDR2 SQIVND (reference sequence). The CDR3 length is 14 residues. V was pared by 5 bases and J by 8 bases, with 6 bases of the junction left unmatched. CDR3 amino acids: CASSPGQGSEKLFF. CDR3 DNA: TGTGCCAGTAGTCCGGGACAGGGATCAGAAAAACTGTTTTTT. The whole variable domain, filled in from reference TRBV19 and TRBJ1-4, reads DGGITQSPKYLFRKEGQNVTLSCEQNLNHDAMYWYRQDPGQGLRLIYYSQIVNDFQKGDIAEGYSVSREKKESFPLTVTSAQKNPTAFYLCASSPGQGSEKLFFGSGTQLSVL.

The chain employs TRBV18 and TRBJ2-5; no definite D call. V lost 3 bases and J 3 bases, leaving 11 bases between the germline ends. Per germline, CDR1 KGHSH and CDR2 LQKENI. This CDR3 region has 14 residues. CDR3: CASSPLRQEETQYF. CDR3 coding DNA: TGTGCCAGCTCACCCCTTCGCCAGGAAGAGACCCAGTACTTC. The full variable domain, rest sourced from reference TRBV18 and TRBJ2-5, is NAGVMQNPRHLVRRRGQEARLRCSPMKGHSHVYWYRQLPEEGLKFMVYLQKENIIDESGMPKERFSAEFPKEGPSILRIQQVVRGDSAAYFCASSPLRQEETQYFGPGTRLLVL.

In this sample, this clone turned up a few times. The gene calls are TRBV3-1 (or the pseudogene TRBV3-2) and TRBJ2-3; 9 positions match TRBD2. The CDR3 is 14 residues long. Per germline, CDR1 LGHDT and CDR2 YNNKEL (reference sequence). J lost 1 base, V lost 4 bases, and 0 bases had no gene match. The CDR3 DNA reads TGTGCCAGCAGCCCTAGCGGGGGCACAGATACGCAGTATTTT. The encoded protein is CASSPSGGTDTQYF.

The chain carries TRBV7-9 and TRBJ2-7; 7 bases map to TRBD2. Germline loops: CDR1 SEHNR, CDR2 FQNEAQ (reference sequence). V gave up 4 bases and J gave up 3 bases; unmatched junction bases: 6. CDR3 length: 14 amino acids. CDR3 nucleotides: TGTGCCAGCAGCTGGGGGGGTAGGGTCTACGAGCAGTACTTC. Amino acids: CASSWGGRVYEQYF.

Written as DNA, the CDR3 is TGTGCCAGCAGCCAAGGAAAACAGCTTGAGCAGTTCTTC. Translated, it gives CASSQGKQLEQFF. J is TRBJ2-1 and V is TRBV3-1 (or the pseudogene TRBV3-2); D gene unclear. Looked up from germline, CDR1 is LGHDT and CDR2 is YNNKEL (reference sequence). Trimming left V 1 base short and J 9 bases short, with 10 bases between. The CDR3 has 13 amino acids.

CDR3 sequence: CASSTRTNEKLFF. The DNA for the CDR3 is TGTGCCAGCAGTACGCGCACTAATGAAAAACTGTTTTTT. The chain carries TRBV27 and TRBJ1-4, with D hard to call. The V gene's germline CDR1 is MNHEY and CDR2 SMNVEV (reference sequence). The ends were cut back, 5 bases at V and 2 bases at J, with 6 bases in the middle. CDR3 length: 13 amino acids.

The rearrangement joins TRBV5-1 to TRBJ2-2; possible D gene TRBD2, 5 bases. CDR3 length: 14 residues. Germline CDR1 SGHRS, CDR2 YFSETQ. Trimming stripped 2 bases from V and 5 bases from J, with 10 bases between. CDR3 nucleotide sequence: TGCGCCAGCAGCTTTAGTCGAGGGACCGGGGAGCTGTTTTTT. Residues: CASSFSRGTGELFF.

The chain combines TRBV4-1 with TRBJ1-1; D is perhaps TRBD1 (6 bases). Germline CDR1 is MGHRA and CDR2 is YSYEKL. Trimming shortened V by 6 bases and J by 1 base, and 9 bases separated the two germline ends. The CDR3 has 13 amino acids. CDR3 region: CASRRGQNTEAFF. CDR3 DNA sequence: TGCGCCAGCAGACGGGGACAGAACACTGAAGCTTTCTTT.

The V and J genes are TRBV15 and TRBJ2-4; perhaps TRBD2 as D (6 bases). This CDR3 spans 15 amino acids. The V gene lost 3 bases and the J gene lost 3 bases, with 12 bases spanning the gap. Germline V gene lookup returns CDR1 LNHNV and CDR2 YYDKDF (reference sequence). The CDR3 DNA sequence: TGTGCCACCAGCAGGGGGGGATTATTCAAAAACATTCAGTACTTC. This sequence encodes CATSRGGLFKNIQYF.

The rearrangement links TRBV7-9 to TRBJ2-1, with 12 bases matching TRBD1. Losses at the gene ends were 5 bases for V and 4 bases for J; bases not matched to a gene: 9. This CDR3 has 17 amino acids. Germline-derived CDR1 and CDR2 are SEHNR and FQNEAQ (reference sequence). The CDR3 sequence is CASSSSPGQGAYNEQFF. DNA of the CDR3: TGTGCCAGCAGCAGTTCTCCGGGACAGGGGGCTTACAATGAGCAGTTCTTC.

The V call is TRBV7-2, the J call TRBJ2-7, with 9 bases lining up with TRBD2. The CDR3 has 17 amino acids. The germline gives CDR1 SGHTA, CDR2 FQGNSA. J gave up 5 bases and V 6 bases, and 17 bases lay outside the gene matches. The CDR3 is CASRAPLGGGDGDEQYF. The CDR3 nucleotides read TGTGCCAGCAGGGCCCCTCTGGGCGGGGGGGATGGAGACGAGCAGTACTTC.

This clone was found a few times. The rearrangement joins TRBV7-9 to TRBJ2-3; 8 bases map to TRBD1. Unmatched junction bases numbered 7, after V lost 7 bases and J lost 1 base. CDR3 length: 15 amino acids. Germline CDR1 reads SEHNR; CDR2 reads FQNEAQ (reference sequence). CDR3: CASTQGASGTDTQYF. CDR3 in DNA: TGTGCCAGCACCCAGGGGGCTAGCGGCACAGATACGCAGTATTTT. Full variable domain (rest looked up from reference TRBV7-9 and TRBJ2-3): DTGVSQNPRHKITKRGQNVTFRCDPISEHNRLYWYRQTLGQGPEFLTYFQNEAQLEKSRLLSDRFSAERPKGSFSTLEIQRTEQGDSAMYLCASTQGASGTDTQYFGPGTRLTVL.

A note on this clone: Its ends do not fully match the called genes, so a read error is possible. This chain joins TRBV7-7 and TRBJ2-3; 9 bases map to TRBD2. The CDR3 spans 15 residues. Germline V CDR1 and CDR2: SSHAT, FNYEAQ (reference sequence). CDR3 loop: CASSSMAGGTDTQYF. CDR3 in DNA: TGTGCTAGCAGCTCCATGGCGGGGGGGACAGATACGCAGTATTTT.

The genes are TRBV11-2 and TRBJ2-7; weak D call: TRBD1 (5 bases). The V gene lost 5 bases and the J gene lost 3 bases, with 11 bases spanning the gap. Germline V gene sequence: CDR1 SGHAT, CDR2 FQNNGV. The CDR3 length is 13 residues. CDR3 loop: CASSPRGGYEQYF. The CDR3 DNA is TGTGCCAGCAGCCCAAGGGGCGGCTACGAGCAGTACTTC.

The chain uses TRBV9 and TRBJ1-2; a possible D gene is TRBD1 (6 bases). Germline CDR1 SGDLS, CDR2 YYNGEE. Trimming removed 2 bases at V and 7 bases at J, with 18 bases between. The CDR3 contains 15 residues. CDR3 protein: CASSVTGTLPSGYTF. The CDR3 coding sequence is TGTGCCAGCAGCGTTACAGGGACCCTACCTAGTGGCTACACCTTC.

This clone was counted once. J is TRBJ2-7 and V is TRBV7-3; D is ambiguous. CDR3 length equals 14 residues. The V gene's germline CDR1 is SGHTA and CDR2 FQGTGA. V was cut by 2 bases and J by 2 bases, with 10 bases left in between. CDR3 nucleotide sequence: TGTGCCAGCAGCTTAGGGCCGCAAGCCTACGAGCAGTACTTC. Its translation is CASSLGPQAYEQYF.

The gene calls are TRBV21-1 and TRBJ1-2; the D call in the table, TRBD1, was not verified against the DNA. TRBV21-1 is marked as a pseudogene. CDR3 size: 16 residues. CDR3 sequence (DNA): TGTGCCAGCAGCAAAGTCCCAATCAGGGTAGGTTATGGCTACACCTTC. It specifies CASSKVPIRVGYGYTF.